This T cell receptor (beta chain) is drawn from a study of lymphopenia after photon versus proton radiotherapy. The CDR3 has 15 amino acids. Trimming cost V 6 bases and J 0 bases, with 12 bases left between them. Germline CDR1 is SGHTA and CDR2 is FQGNSA. TCRdb keeps only in-frame clones here, not all; method: immunoSEQ multiplex PCR. The repertoire includes 50,000 or so clones, 92% of them detected once, and roughly 18% sits in the top ten. The source material was peripheral blood, sampled from a patient treated with photon-based radiotherapy. The receptor was isolated from a woman in her thirties or forties with cholangiocarcinoma. This chain uses TRBV7-2 with TRBJ2-1; D gene unclear. As DNA, the CDR3 is TGTGCCAGCAGTTTAACAACCGGCTCCTACAATGAGCAGTTCTTC. Its translation is CASSLTTGSYNEQFF. Full variable domain (rest looked up from reference TRBV7-2 and TRBJ2-1): GAGVSQSPSNKVTEKGKDVELRCDPISGHTALYWYRQSLGQGLEFLIYFQGNSAPDKSGLPSDRFSAERTGGSVSTLTIQRTQQEDSAVYLCASSLTTGSYNEQFFGPGTRLTVL.